The 22 T cell receptor beta chains listed next were all sequenced from one sample in a study of shared clonotypes between healthy human individuals (dated by TCRdb to about 2020). For the CD8 naive samples, CD45RO-negative cells were positively selected for CCR7, yielding a CD45RA+CCR7+ population from which TemRA cells were excluded. Library preparation used the immunoSEQ multiplex PCR assay. The source is immuneACCESS, and TCRdb retained only in-frame sequences with V and J called. Part of the clones is not carried over; for the studies checked, unresolved V genes explain less than half of this, and the remainder is unexplained. This sample comprises roughly 2,000,000 clones, about 95% of them detected only once. The ten largest clones take up roughly 1.2% of the sample. The sample comprised naive CD8+ T cells sorted from blood. The cell subset or site label here, explained by the study, means: CD45RA+CCR7+. These receptors were obtained from a man aged 18 to 30 in good health.

This chain connects TRBV7-9 to TRBJ2-7; TRBD1 matches at 12 bases. The ends lost 5 bases at V and 4 bases at J; junction bases unmatched: 9. The CDR3 is 16 residues long. CDR1 and CDR2 from the germline V gene are SEHNR and FQNEAQ (reference sequence). The CDR3 here is CASSLGQGADIYEQYF. The CDR3 nucleotides read TGTGCCAGCAGCCTGGGACAGGGGGCAGACATTTACGAGCAGTACTTC. Based on the CDR3 plus reference TRBV7-9 and TRBJ2-7, the full variable domain is DTGVSQNPRHKITKRGQNVTFRCDPISEHNRLYWYRQTLGQGPEFLTYFQNEAQLEKSRLLSDRFSAERPKGSFSTLEIQRTEQGDSAMYLCASSLGQGADIYEQYFGPGTRLTVT.

The genes are TRBV2 and TRBJ1-1; maybe TRBD1 (5 bases). The ends were cut back, 4 bases at V and 3 bases at J, with 21 bases in the middle. Germline lookup yields CDR1 SNHLY and CDR2 FYNNEI. The CDR3 runs 17 residues. CDR3 sequence reads: CASSGGHKIGPDTEAFF. CDR3 bases: TGTGCCAGCAGTGGTGGACATAAAATCGGACCAGACACTGAAGCTTTCTTT.

This clone was detected only once. V is TRBV9 and J is TRBJ2-5; tentative D call: TRBD2 (6 bases). Germline values: CDR1 SGDLS, CDR2 YYNGEE. Trimming left V 0 bases short and J 2 bases short, with 11 bases between. This CDR3 comprises 15 residues. In DNA form, the CDR3 reads TGTGCCAGCAGCGTAGGGTTAGGGAGGCAAGAGACCCAGTACTTC. As protein: CASSVGLGRQETQYF.

This rearrangement joins TRBV9 to TRBJ2-3; 12 bases are a match to TRBD2. This CDR3 spans 16 amino acids. Trimming at V came to 3 bases and at J to 0 bases, leaving 2 bases not matched to a gene. Germline V CDR1 and CDR2: SGDLS, YYNGEE. For the CDR3, the DNA is TGTGCCAGCAGCGAAGGACTAGCGGGAAGCACAGATACGCAGTATTTT. Translation gives CASSEGLAGSTDTQYF. Full variable domain (rest looked up from reference TRBV9 and TRBJ2-3): DSGVTQTPKHLITATGQRVTLRCSPRSGDLSVYWYQQSLDQGLQFLIQYYNGEERAKGNILERFSAQQFPDLHSELNLSSLELGDSALYFCASSEGLAGSTDTQYFGPGTRLTVL.

The genes are TRBV4-1 and TRBJ2-7, with 9 bases identical to TRBD2. CDR1 is MGHRA, CDR2 YSYEKL, per germline. The CDR3 has 20 residues. Unmatched junction bases numbered 17, after V lost 0 bases and J lost 2 bases. In DNA, the CDR3 is TGCGCCAGCAGCCAAGATCTTGCCTGGGGAAGCGGGGGGCCTCCCTACGAGCAGTACTTC. Translated: CASSQDLAWGSGGPPYEQYF.

Remarks on this clone: The sample contains more than one DNA sequence encoding this CDR3. CDR3 nucleotides: TGTGCCATCAGTGAGTCGAGGGTTGACTACGAGCAGTACTTC. Its protein is CAISESRVDYEQYF. J is TRBJ2-7 and V is TRBV10-3; TRBD2 might be the D (5 bases). CDR3 size: 14 residues. The germline gives CDR1 ENHRY, CDR2 SYGVKD. Trimming removed 0 bases from V and 3 bases from J, with 9 bases in between.

This sequence joins TRBV19 and TRBJ1-3, with 10 bases matching TRBD1. The germline CDR1 and CDR2 sequences are LNHDA and SQIVND (reference sequence). This CDR3 is 15 amino acids long. Germline trimming cut 4 bases from V and 4 bases from J; bases unmatched to any gene: 4. CDR3 in DNA: TGTGCCAGTAGTACGGGACAGGGGTCCGGAAACACCATATATTTT. Protein product: CASSTGQGSGNTIYF.

The rearrangement uses TRBV15 and TRBJ2-1; D possibly corresponds to TRBD1 (6 bases). The CDR3 contains 15 residues. Per the germline V gene, CDR1 is LNHNV and CDR2 is YYDKDF (reference sequence). Trimming stripped 1 base from V and 4 bases from J, with 11 bases between. DNA of the CDR3: TGTGCCACCAGCAGAGGGGACACGGGTTACAATGAGCAGTTCTTC. Amino acids: CATSRGDTGYNEQFF.

V and J are TRBV6-5 and TRBJ1-1, with 7 nucleotides matching TRBD1. V dropped 7 bases and J dropped 5; count of bases not matched to a gene: 10. Germline CDR1 and CDR2: MNHEY and SVGAGI. CDR3 length: 14 amino acids. This CDR3 is CASTQTGPSTEAFF. The CDR3 region has the DNA TGTGCCAGCACCCAGACAGGGCCGTCGACTGAAGCTTTCTTT.

This clone has just a few counts. V usage is TRBV2 and J usage is TRBJ2-7; D remains ambiguous. V lost 6 bases, J lost 5 bases, and 8 bases lay in between. The V gene's germline CDR1 is SNHLY and CDR2 FYNNEI. The CDR3 length is 11 residues. The CDR3 here is CASSPVDEQYF. As DNA, the CDR3 is TGTGCCAGCAGCCCGGTGGACGAGCAGTACTTC.

The J gene is TRBJ2-7, the V gene TRBV5-1; 7 nucleotides agree with TRBD1. Unmatched junction bases numbered 6, after V lost 3 bases and J lost 3 bases. The CDR3 contains 14 residues. CDR1 and CDR2 from the germline V gene are SGHRS and YFSETQ. CDR3 region: CASSSDRSLYEQYF. CDR3 sequence (DNA): TGCGCCAGCAGCTCGGACAGGAGCCTCTACGAGCAGTACTTC.

The rearrangement links TRBV5-5 to TRBJ1-1; tentative D call: TRBD1 (5 bases). Germline V CDR1 and CDR2: SGHKS, YYEKEE (reference sequence). V was shortened by 5 bases and J by 1 base, with 12 bases between the two germline ends. The CDR3 loop spans 14 amino acids. The CDR3: CASRSGTENTEAFF. DNA for the CDR3: TGTGCCAGCAGATCGGGGACTGAGAACACTGAAGCTTTCTTT.

The CDR3 region has the DNA TGTGCCAGCAGCAAAGACTGGCTGGGGTGGGAGTATACGCAGTATTTT. Protein sequence: CASSKDWLGWEYTQYF. This chain links TRBV21-1 with TRBJ2-3; no check of the table's D call, TRBD2, against the DNA was made. TRBV21-1 is shown as a pseudogene. The CDR3 is 16 amino acids.

The chain recombines TRBV5-4 with TRBJ2-1; D perhaps matches TRBD2 (5 bases). This CDR3 spans 13 amino acids. V lost 4 bases and J lost 7, with 12 bases in between. The germline gives CDR1 SGHNT, CDR2 YYREEE (reference sequence). The CDR3 nucleotides are TGTGCCAGCAGCGACGTAGCGTCAAATGAGCAGTTCTTC. It translates to CASSDVASNEQFF.

V is TRBV19 and J is TRBJ1-1; D call uncertain. Germline lookup yields CDR1 LNHDA and CDR2 SQIVND (reference sequence). V gave up 6 bases and J gave up 7 bases, with 12 bases separating them. The CDR3 has 12 amino acids. The CDR3 DNA sequence: TGTGCCAGTAGCACGGGATTCGGTGAAGCTTTCTTT. This translates into CASSTGFGEAFF.

The chain combines TRBV13 with TRBJ2-7; perhaps TRBD2 as D (5 bases). Germline assignment: CDR1 PRHDT and CDR2 FYEKMQ (reference sequence). V gave up 5 bases and J gave up 2 bases, with 13 bases separating them. This CDR3 is 14 amino acids long. CDR3: CASSPIDGAYEQYF. CDR3 in DNA: TGTGCCAGCAGCCCAATCGACGGGGCCTACGAGCAGTACTTC.

This clone was observed a single time. The chain combines TRBV11-2 with TRBJ1-3, with D perhaps matching TRBD1 (5 bases). The CDR3 is 14 residues long. Germline CDR1 reads SGHAT; CDR2 reads FQNNGV. Between the trimmed V and J ends, which lost 1 base and 4 bases, there was a span of 8 bases. The chain's CDR3 is CASSLVGLGNTIYF. DNA for the CDR3: TGTGCCAGCAGCTTAGTGGGGCTAGGAAACACCATATATTTT.

The chain is built from TRBV5-4 and TRBJ2-1; D is perhaps TRBD2 (7 bases). CDR1 and CDR2 (germline): SGHNT, YYREEE (reference sequence). Trimming stripped 4 bases from V and 7 bases from J, with 12 bases between. CDR3 length equals 13 residues. The CDR3 coding sequence is TGTGCCAGCAGCCCGAGGGGGGGAAATGAGCAGTTCTTC. This gives the protein CASSPRGGNEQFF.

This chain joins TRBV27 and TRBJ2-7; TRBD1 aligns across 7 bases. Trimming removed 5 bases from V and 0 bases from J; junction bases left unmatched: 13. The CDR3 is 17 amino acids. Germline V lookup: CDR1 MNHEY, CDR2 SMNVEV (reference sequence). CDR3 protein: CASSALLIRDSSYEQYF. The CDR3 region has the DNA TGTGCCAGCAGTGCGCTCCTGATTCGGGACAGCTCCTACGAGCAGTACTTC.

The gene calls are TRBV5-1 and TRBJ2-7, with D unclear. Germline V lookup: CDR1 SGHRS, CDR2 YFSETQ. With 4 bases removed from V and 4 bases from J, the gap between germline ends came to 12 bases. The CDR3 spans 13 residues. In nucleotides, the CDR3 is TGCGCCAGCAGCCCGTGGGAAGGGTACGAGCAGTACTTC. It specifies CASSPWEGYEQYF.

The V and J genes are TRBV30 and TRBJ2-5, with a weak D call TRBD1 (5 bases). This CDR3 region has 13 residues. With 4 bases removed from V and 5 bases from J, the gap between germline ends came to 14 bases. Germline CDR1 GTSNPN, CDR2 SVGIG (reference sequence). CDR3 in DNA: TGTGCCTGGAATAGGGGCGACGGGGAGACCCAGTACTTC. Protein sequence: CAWNRGDGETQYF.

The V and J genes are TRBV28 and TRBJ1-2; possible D gene TRBD1, 5 bases. This CDR3 spans 14 amino acids. Germline assignment: CDR1 MDHEN and CDR2 SYDVKM. Trimming cost V 2 bases and J 3 bases, with 10 bases left between them. CDR3 residues: CASSLGGTYYGYTF. The CDR3 DNA is TGTGCCAGCAGTTTAGGGGGGACTTACTATGGCTACACCTTC.